This TCR beta chain is from a study of spatial heterogeneity in lung cancer. Study-wide background: Sequenced were any available follow-up PBMC samples, which had been obtained a median of approximately two years after resection. The average count in raw reads for each unique TCR and UMI combination exceeded eight appearances.

The study's findings and limits: Tumor TCRs that were ubiquitous and expanded showed up in blood more at resection than follow-up.

Points on this clonotype: What it recognizes is unknown. The germline gene is not matched at one end of the junction; a read error may be the cause.

Time point meaning: blood at routine non-recurrence follow-up after resection. The CDR3 extends over 14 amino acids. Germline V CDR1 and CDR2: SGHTA, FQGNSA. Every individual TCR cDNA molecule carried its own unique molecular identifier, which allowed correction of PCR and sequencing errors. TCRdb reanalysed the 5' RACE reads using MiXCR and keeps one entry per CDR3 protein. The table records around 29,000 distinct CDR3 sequences, more than 9% of them present only once. The specimen was PBMCs, collected at follow-up. V is TRBV7-2 and J is TRBJ1-1; D remains ambiguous. This sequence originates from a female donor with early-stage non-small cell lung cancer. The CDR3 nucleotides read TGTGTCAGCAGCCAAGGGTTCATGAACACTGAAGCTTTCTTT. This translates into CVSSQGFMNTEAFF.